Presented here are 28 T cell receptor beta chains from one specimen sequenced in a study of shared clonotypes between healthy human individuals. The table came from immunoSEQ multiplex PCR; TCRdb's copy has only in-frame clones and leaves some out. The sample has a few million clones; 85% to 95% are singletons. Sequencing input: naive CD4+ T cells from PBMCs. As to subset: CD45RA+ positively selected. The receptors shown here come from a man younger than 35 in good health. Some clones in this sample may be carry-over from other donors' samples.

V usage is TRBV4-1 and J usage is TRBJ1-2; a possible D gene is TRBD1 (6 bases). Germline lookup yields CDR1 MGHRA and CDR2 YSYEKL. This CDR3 has 16 residues. V was clipped by 6 bases and J by 0 bases, with 17 bases between them. DNA for the CDR3: TGCGCCAGCAGGGCGGAACCCGGGGGCCCTAACTATGGCTACACCTTC. Protein: CASRAEPGGPNYGYTF.

As to this clone: The sample carries other DNA sequences with the same CDR3. The chain combines TRBV5-1 with TRBJ2-5; perhaps TRBD2 as D (5 bases). The germline V gene encodes CDR1 SGHRS and CDR2 YFSETQ. The CDR3 spans 13 residues. V was trimmed by 4 bases and J by 1 base, leaving 8 bases between them. CDR3 sequence reads: CASSPDSQETQYF. The CDR3 DNA follows: TGCGCCAGCAGCCCGGACTCCCAAGAGACCCAGTACTTC.

The sample holds a few counts of this clone. In nucleotides, the CDR3 is TGTGCCAGCAGCAAGGGACAGGGGGACTATGGCTACACCTTC. As protein: CASSKGQGDYGYTF. The chain links TRBV7-3 to TRBJ1-2, with 11 bases identical to TRBD1. CDR3 length equals 14 residues. Germline CDR1 is SGHTA and CDR2 is FQGTGA. V shed 5 bases and J 3 bases; nucleotides not matched to a gene: 2.

The rearrangement joins TRBV27 to TRBJ2-3; tentatively, D is TRBD2 (5 bases). This CDR3 region has 18 residues. Trimming took 3 bases from V and 2 from J, leaving 21 bases between them. Germline CDR1 is MNHEY and CDR2 is SMNVEV (reference sequence). The CDR3 spells CASSFKGRGGRHTDTQYF. The CDR3, as DNA: TGTGCCAGCAGTTTTAAGGGTCGTGGAGGCCGCCACACAGATACGCAGTATTTT.

Only a few counts were recorded for this clone. The J gene is TRBJ1-1, the V gene TRBV19; the D is unclear. This CDR3 contains 13 residues. The germline CDR1 and CDR2 sequences are LNHDA and SQIVND (reference sequence). V was pared by 4 bases and J by 4 bases, with 10 bases between. CDR3 in DNA: TGTGCCAGTAGTAAGCTGGTTACCACTGAAGCTTTCTTT. Residues: CASSKLVTTEAFF.

This clone was picked up one time. This chain connects TRBV19 to TRBJ1-5; D is unclear. This CDR3 is 14 amino acids long. V shed 8 bases and J shed 0 bases, with 11 bases lying between them. Looked up from germline, CDR1 is LNHDA and CDR2 is SQIVND (reference sequence). The CDR3 nucleotides read TGTGCCAGTGGGCCGGGTCATAGCAATCAGCCCCAGCATTTT. It yields the protein CASGPGHSNQPQHF.

V is TRBV5-1 and J is TRBJ2-2, with D uncertain. V gave up 4 bases and J gave up 6 bases, with 16 bases separating them. The CDR3 length is 15 residues. Germline CDR1 reads SGHRS; CDR2 reads YFSETQ. This CDR3 is CASSPLGWAAGELFF. The CDR3 bases are TGCGCCAGCAGCCCCCTGGGGTGGGCTGCCGGGGAGCTGTTTTTT.

The chain uses TRBV7-9 and TRBJ2-1; the D gene is possibly TRBD2 (7 bases). Trimming left V 8 bases short and J 5 bases short, with 25 bases between. From germline, CDR1 is SEHNR and CDR2 FQNEAQ (reference sequence). CDR3 length: 17 residues. CDR3: CASGQVRGRGGDNEQFF. CDR3 DNA: TGTGCCAGCGGCCAAGTTCGCGGGAGAGGGGGAGACAATGAGCAGTTCTTC.

This clone was detected only once. The CDR3 nucleotides are TGCGCCAGCAGCCCGACCCGGGACAGCTCCTACGAGCAGTACTTC. This gives the protein CASSPTRDSSYEQYF. The chain carries TRBV4-1 and TRBJ2-7; the match to TRBD1 covers 7 bases. Trimming cost V 4 bases and J 0 bases; bases outside gene matches: 6. Germline lookup yields CDR1 MGHRA and CDR2 YSYEKL. This CDR3 contains 15 residues.

The chain carries TRBV7-3 and TRBJ2-3; TRBD2 matches at 12 bases. CDR3 length: 20 amino acids. The V gene's germline CDR1 is SGHTA and CDR2 FQGTGA. Trimming removed 1 base from V and 0 bases from J; junction bases left unmatched: 11. The CDR3 sequence is CASSLKEPTSGGSSTDTQYF. CDR3 sequence (DNA): TGTGCCAGCAGCTTAAAGGAGCCGACTAGCGGGGGATCTAGCACAGATACGCAGTATTTT. Full variable domain (outside the CDR3, taken from reference TRBV7-3 and TRBJ2-3): GAGVSQTPSNKVTEKGKYVELRCDPISGHTALYWYRQSLGQGPEFLIYFQGTGAADDSGLPNDRFFAVRPEGSVSTLKIQRTERGDSAVYLCASSLKEPTSGGSSTDTQYFGPGTRLTVL.

The chain couples TRBV28 to TRBJ2-3, with 8 bases that match TRBD2. V trimming: 4 bases; J trimming: 0 bases; junction bases outside the gene matches: 9. CDR1 and CDR2 from the germline V gene are MDHEN and SYDVKM. The CDR3 is 17 residues long. DNA of the CDR3: TGTGCCAGCAGTTCCCCTTCGGGCGGGAGGAGCACAGATACGCAGTATTTT. It translates to CASSSPSGGRSTDTQYF. The full variable domain, rest sourced from reference TRBV28 and TRBJ2-3, is DVKVTQSSRYLVKRTGEKVFLECVQDMDHENMFWYRQDPGLGLRLIYFSYDVKMKEKGDIPEGYSVSREKKERFSLILESASTNQTSMYLCASSSPSGGRSTDTQYFGPGTRLTVL.

The chain joins TRBV27 to TRBJ1-3, with D uncertain. Trimming took 3 bases from V and 0 from J, leaving 12 bases between them. The V gene's germline CDR1 is MNHEY and CDR2 SMNVEV (reference sequence). The CDR3 spans 16 residues. The DNA for the CDR3 is TGTGCCAGCAGTTTGGGCGGAGTCCCCTCTGGAAACACCATATATTTT. The encoded protein is CASSLGGVPSGNTIYF.

In its sample, this clone was seen once. The chain combines TRBV27 with TRBJ2-1, with D unclear. The V gene's germline CDR1 is MNHEY and CDR2 SMNVEV (reference sequence). The V and J ends lost 2 bases and 9 bases respectively, with 20 bases between them. The CDR3 runs 16 residues. CDR3 sequence reads: CASSLTRRTRNGEQFF. The CDR3 nucleotides are TGTGCCAGCAGTTTAACGAGACGGACCCGCAATGGTGAGCAGTTCTTC.

The genes are TRBV27 and TRBJ2-7, with 9 bases fitting TRBD1. V lost 6 bases, J lost 4 bases, and 13 bases stayed unmatched. Germline V lookup: CDR1 MNHEY, CDR2 SMNVEV (reference sequence). CDR3 length equals 16 residues. CDR3 sequence: CASSPSPGTGSYEQYF. The DNA for the CDR3 is TGTGCCAGCAGCCCCTCCCCCGGGACAGGGTCTTACGAGCAGTACTTC.

The chain is built from TRBV2 and TRBJ1-1, with 7 bases lining up with TRBD1. There are 14 residues in the CDR3. After removal of 4 bases from V and 5 bases from J, the junction contained 7 bases not matched to a gene. Germline V gene lookup returns CDR1 SNHLY and CDR2 FYNNEI. In DNA, the CDR3 is TGTGCCAGCAGTGTGGGCAGGGGGGAAACTGAAGCTTTCTTT. This sequence encodes CASSVGRGETEAFF.

The sample holds a few counts of this clone. The rearrangement joins TRBV28 to TRBJ2-2; D might be TRBD2 (5 bases). CDR1 is MDHEN and CDR2 is SYDVKM in the germline V gene. The CDR3 extends over 13 amino acids. With 10 bases removed from V and 1 base from J, the gap between germline ends came to 10 bases. For the CDR3, the DNA is TGTGCCACGGACTTTCGGAACACCGGGGAGCTGTTTTTT. Translation gives CATDFRNTGELFF.

The chain recombines TRBV7-2 with TRBJ2-3, with 9 bases fitting TRBD2. Germline assignment: CDR1 SGHTA and CDR2 FQGNSA. The CDR3 contains 17 residues. V was clipped by 5 bases and J by 5 bases; unmatched bases: 14. The CDR3 DNA reads as TGTGCCAGCAGCCCGGGCTGGGCGGGAGGGCCACTAGATACGCAGTATTTT. Protein sequence: CASSPGWAGGPLDTQYF.

This chain joins TRBV30 and TRBJ2-3; 8 bases are shared with TRBD2. CDR3 length: 15 amino acids. Germline V lookup: CDR1 GTSNPN, CDR2 SVGIG (reference sequence). V dropped 0 bases and J dropped 4; count of bases not matched to a gene: 6. The CDR3 sequence is CAWSVRTSGADTQYF. CDR3 nucleotides: TGTGCCTGGAGTGTACGTACTAGCGGTGCAGATACGCAGTATTTT. The full variable domain, its missing parts supplied by reference TRBV30 and TRBJ2-3, is SQTIHQWPATLVQPVGSPLSLECTVEGTSNPNLYWYRQAAGRGLQLLFYSVGIGQISSEVPQNLSASRPQDRQFILSSKKLLLSDSGFYLCAWSVRTSGADTQYFGPGTRLTVL.

The rearrangement uses TRBV1 and TRBJ1-4; the DNA was not compared with TRBD1, the D call given in the table. TRBV1 is a pseudogene locus. The CDR3 length is 15 residues. In DNA form, the CDR3 reads TGCACCAGCAGCCAAGCCGGGACAGAGGGCGAAAAACTGTTTTTT. Translating it yields CTSSQAGTEGEKLFF.

The rearrangement uses TRBV2 and TRBJ1-5, with a tentative D call TRBD1 (5 bases). Germline V gene data show CDR1 as SNHLY and CDR2 as FYNNEI. Trimming cost V 7 bases and J 7 bases, with 14 bases left between them. The CDR3 has 13 amino acids. The CDR3 loop is CASNTGLTQPQHF. CDR3 sequence (DNA): TGTGCCAGCAATACAGGCCTGACGCAGCCCCAGCATTTT. The variable domain in full, completed from reference TRBV2 and TRBJ1-5, reads EPEVTQTPSHQVTQMGQEVILRCVPISNHLYFYWYRQILGQKVEFLVSFYNNEISEKSEIFDDQFSVERPDGSNFTLKIRSTKLEDSAMYFCASNTGLTQPQHFGDGTRLSIL.

Here the CDR3 reads CAWSVGGYEKLFF. The CDR3 nucleotides read TGTGCCTGGAGTGTAGGGGGTTACGAAAAACTGTTTTTT. The genes are TRBV30 and TRBJ1-4, with D possibly matching TRBD1 (6 bases). Trimming removed 0 bases at V and 8 bases at J, with 10 bases between. The CDR3 runs to 13 residues. Germline CDR1 and CDR2: GTSNPN and SVGIG (reference sequence). Combining the CDR3 with reference TRBV30 and TRBJ1-4 gives the whole variable domain SQTIHQWPATLVQPVGSPLSLECTVEGTSNPNLYWYRQAAGRGLQLLFYSVGIGQISSEVPQNLSASRPQDRQFILSSKKLLLSDSGFYLCAWSVGGYEKLFFGSGTQLSVL.

CDR3 sequence: CASSPSPDGEQYF. The CDR3 DNA follows: TGTGCCAGCAGCCCCTCCCCAGATGGCGAGCAGTACTTC. This sequence joins TRBV7-2 and TRBJ2-7; no definite D call. The V end was cut by 5 bases, the J end by 6 bases, with 14 bases between. CDR1 is SGHTA and CDR2 is FQGNSA in the germline V gene. CDR3 length: 13 residues.

The V gene is TRBV5-1, the J gene TRBJ1-1; D ambiguous. Germline CDR1 reads SGHRS; CDR2 reads YFSETQ. The ends were cut back, 0 bases at V and 7 bases at J, with 13 bases in the middle. The CDR3 extends over 14 amino acids. As DNA, the CDR3 is TGCGCCAGCAGCTTGGAACCTCCCAACCTTGAAGCTTTCTTT. This codes for CASSLEPPNLEAFF.

This CDR3 is CASSRSTGGETQYF. The CDR3 region has the DNA TGTGCCAGCAGTCGATCGACAGGAGGGGAGACCCAGTACTTC. This rearrangement joins TRBV6-5 to TRBJ2-5; D is possibly TRBD1 or TRBD2 (6 bases each). CDR1 and CDR2 from the germline V gene are MNHEY and SVGAGI. The V gene lost 5 bases and the J gene lost 5 bases, with 15 bases spanning the gap. This CDR3 is 14 amino acids long.

As to this clone: The same CDR3 arises from other DNA sequences in this sample as well. The rearrangement uses TRBV7-2 and TRBJ1-5, with a weak D call TRBD1 (5 bases). V was pared by 1 base and J by 4 bases, with 11 bases between. This CDR3 comprises 15 residues. Germline CDR1 and CDR2: SGHTA and FQGNSA. In nucleotides, the CDR3 is TGTGCCAGCAGCTTAGTGGGGACGGAAAATCAGCCCCAGCATTTT. This gives the protein CASSLVGTENQPQHF.

CDR3 DNA: TGTGCCAGCAGCGTAACAGGGAGAAGGTGTCAGCCCCAGCATTTT. This sequence encodes CASSVTGRRCQPQHF. This chain connects TRBV9 to TRBJ1-5, with D maybe TRBD1 (6 bases). The V gene lost 1 base and the J gene lost 6 bases, with 14 bases spanning the gap. The CDR3 consists of 15 residues. The V gene's germline CDR1 is SGDLS and CDR2 YYNGEE.

This clone turned up a few times. The chain's CDR3 is CASSSLNRVGTEAFF. The CDR3 bases are TGCGCCAGCAGTTCCCTGAACAGGGTAGGAACTGAAGCTTTCTTT. The rearrangement joins TRBV5-1 to TRBJ1-1; D is perhaps TRBD1 (6 bases). The CDR3 runs 15 residues. The ends were cut back, 5 bases at V and 5 bases at J, with 19 bases in the middle. Germline CDR1 reads SGHRS; CDR2 reads YFSETQ.

Of note for this clone: This CDR3 is also generated by other DNA sequences in the sample. V gene TRBV5-1 combines with J gene TRBJ2-5, with TRBD1 matching over 9 bases. This CDR3 has 13 residues. Germline CDR1 reads SGHRS; CDR2 reads YFSETQ. The junction had 2 bases not matched to a gene; V was cut back by 3 bases and J by 5 bases. CDR3 region: CASSSDRGETQYF. The CDR3 region has the DNA TGCGCCAGCAGCTCGGACAGGGGCGAGACCCAGTACTTC.